Below, 14 T cell receptor beta chains from the same sample are listed, as sequenced in a study of shared T cell receptors in the human thymus. Data came from immunoSEQ multiplex PCR; TCRdb stores just in-frame clones and leaves some out. The table has under 850,000 clones, approximately 87% seen once. These data were also reused for a study on human thymus T cells.

Input material: thymocytes. The receptors stem from a boy under two years old with a congenital heart defect.

The chain combines TRBV30 with TRBJ1-3, with D tentatively TRBD1 (5 bases). The V end was cut by 4 bases, the J end by 0 bases, with 16 bases between. The CDR3 sequence is 16 residues long. Germline V CDR1 and CDR2: GTSNPN, SVGIG (reference sequence). CDR3 sequence (DNA): TGTGCCTGGACCAGGGATCACTCTCTCTCTGGAAACACCATATATTTT. This encodes CAWTRDHSLSGNTIYF.

The chain joins TRBV18 to TRBJ2-3, with unresolved D. The CDR3 sequence is 14 residues long. V lost 5 bases to trimming and J lost 3 bases, with 12 bases between them. Germline CDR1 KGHSH, CDR2 LQKENI. The CDR3 bases are TGTGCCAGCTCAGCCGGGTCTGGGACAGATACGCAGTATTTT. Translation: CASSAGSGTDTQYF. The complete variable domain, with remaining parts taken from reference TRBV18 and TRBJ2-3, reads NAGVMQNPRHLVRRRGQEARLRCSPMKGHSHVYWYRQLPEEGLKFMVYLQKENIIDESGMPKERFSAEFPKEGPSILRIQQVVRGDSAAYFCASSAGSGTDTQYFGPGTRLTVL.

This chain links TRBV14 with TRBJ2-1; the D gene is possibly TRBD2 (6 bases). The germline gives CDR1 SGHDN, CDR2 FVKESK. The CDR3 covers 15 residues. Trimming shortened V by 0 bases and J by 6 bases, and 12 bases separated the two germline ends. CDR3 sequence (DNA): TGTGCCAGCAGCCAAGAGGAGCGGGCCTTCAATGAGCAGTTCTTC. Its protein product is CASSQEERAFNEQFF.

This clone was counted a few times. This sequence joins TRBV29-1 and TRBJ2-5, with 7 bases that match TRBD1. CDR3 length equals 13 residues. Germline V gene lookup returns CDR1 SQVTM and CDR2 ANQGSEA. J was trimmed by 1 base and V by 7 bases; bases with no gene match: 6. The CDR3 DNA sequence: TGCAGCGGGACCCGGGACAGCCAAGAGACCCAGTACTTC. It specifies CSGTRDSQETQYF.

V and J are TRBV6-1 and TRBJ2-3; D is ambiguous. CDR1 is MNHNS, CDR2 SASEGT, per germline. V shed 4 bases and J shed 2 bases, with 10 bases lying between them. CDR3 length equals 14 residues. The CDR3 loop is CASSGGAITDTQYF. The CDR3 DNA is TGTGCCAGCAGTGGCGGCGCTATCACAGATACGCAGTATTTT.

The chain is built from TRBV12-5 and TRBJ1-1, with 8 nucleotides matching TRBD1. The CDR3 is 12 residues long. Germline CDR1 is LGHNT and CDR2 is FRNRAP. The V segment lost 2 bases and the J segment 10 bases; nucleotides outside the gene matches: 3. CDR3 in amino acids: CASGLTGGRAFF. In DNA form, the CDR3 reads TGTGCTAGTGGTTTGACAGGGGGAAGAGCTTTCTTT.

The chain carries TRBV4-2 and TRBJ2-7; D ambiguous. Per the germline V gene, CDR1 is LGHNA and CDR2 is YNFKEQ. The V end lost 0 bases, the J end lost 0 bases, and 12 bases lay between the germline ends. The CDR3 sequence is 16 residues long. CDR3 DNA sequence: TGTGCCAGCAGCCAAGATCTGGGCTCCCGCTCCTACGAGCAGTACTTC. Protein product: CASSQDLGSRSYEQYF.

The chain employs TRBV7-8 and TRBJ2-1; D may be TRBD2 (6 bases). This CDR3 has 16 residues. V was pared by 3 bases and J by 6 bases, with 18 bases between. Germline V gene sequence: CDR1 SGHVS, CDR2 FQNEAQ. The CDR3 DNA sequence: TGTGCCAGCAGCTTTGAGCGGAGGAGGGTTTCCAATGAGCAGTTCTTC. Its translation is CASSFERRRVSNEQFF. Full variable domain (remainder filled in from reference TRBV7-8 and TRBJ2-1): GAGVSQSPRYKVAKRGQDVALRCDPISGHVSLFWYQQALGQGPEFLTYFQNEAQLDKSGLPSDRFFAERPEGSVSTLKIQRTQQEDSAVYLCASSFERRRVSNEQFFGPGTRLTVL.

This clone has a handful of counts. This chain links TRBV4-1 with TRBJ2-6, with a possible D match to TRBD1 (7 bases). This CDR3 region has 17 residues. Trimming removed 1 base from V and 0 bases from J, with 10 bases in between. The germline gives CDR1 MGHRA, CDR2 YSYEKL. The CDR3 protein is CASSQAGGGSGANVLTF. The CDR3, as DNA: TGCGCCAGCAGCCAAGCAGGGGGAGGCTCTGGGGCCAACGTCCTGACTTTC.

The rearrangement uses TRBV13 and TRBJ1-2; 7 bases fit TRBD1. Germline CDR1 and CDR2: PRHDT and FYEKMQ (reference sequence). The junction had 4 bases not matched to a gene; V was cut back by 5 bases and J by 4 bases. This CDR3 is 13 amino acids long. The CDR3 bases are TGTGCCAGCAGCCGGGGACAGCTCTATGGCTACACCTTC. It codes for CASSRGQLYGYTF.

CDR3 DNA sequence: TGTGCCAGCAGCGTATACGGGAACGATGAGCAGTTCTTC. Translating gives CASSVYGNDEQFF. The rearrangement uses TRBV9 and TRBJ2-1; weak D call: TRBD2 (5 bases). Trimming stripped 1 base from V and 8 bases from J, with 10 bases between. In germline, CDR1 is SGDLS, CDR2 YYNGEE. The CDR3 runs 13 residues.

This clone was observed a few times. The chain uses TRBV9 and TRBJ2-3, with 9 bases lining up with TRBD2. V was pared by 0 bases and J by 0 bases, with 14 bases of the junction left unmatched. The CDR3 sequence is 20 residues long. Germline CDR1 SGDLS, CDR2 YYNGEE. The DNA of the CDR3 is TGTGCCAGCAGCGTAGGCGAGGGTAGCGGGAGACCTCCTAGCACAGATACGCAGTATTTT. Its protein product is CASSVGEGSGRPPSTDTQYF.

This clone was seen just once. V usage is TRBV29-1 and J usage is TRBJ2-6; TRBD1 matches at 7 bases. With V trimmed by 7 bases and J by 3 bases, 3 bases remained unmatched. The CDR3 sequence is 13 residues long. Germline V gene sequence: CDR1 SQVTM, CDR2 ANQGSEA. The CDR3 loop reads CSAGTDGANVLTF. As DNA, the CDR3 is TGCAGCGCCGGGACAGATGGGGCCAACGTCCTGACTTTC.

This chain links TRBV5-1 with TRBJ2-7; 14 bases agree with TRBD2. Germline V gene lookup returns CDR1 SGHRS and CDR2 YFSETQ. CDR3 length: 18 residues. V was pared by 4 bases and J by 9 bases, with 18 bases of the junction left unmatched. Here the CDR3 reads CASSEDGTSGSSPRGQYF. The CDR3 DNA sequence: TGCGCCAGCAGCGAAGATGGGACTAGCGGGAGTTCCCCTCGGGGGCAGTACTTC.